This TCR beta chain was documented in a study of T cells in localized non-small cell lung cancer. The method was immunoSEQ multiplex PCR; TCRdb's version includes in-frame clones alone and lacks a portion of them. The sample has over 25,000 clones; over 80% are singletons. The CDR3 extends over 14 amino acids. Losses at the gene ends were 3 bases for V and 6 bases for J; bases not matched to a gene: 4. Per the germline V gene, CDR1 is MDHEN and CDR2 is SYDVKM. The source material was peripheral blood, sampled before any cancer treatment. J is TRBJ2-2 and V is TRBV28; 7 bases are shared with TRBD1. This TCR was sampled from a female donor over 55 with stage I lung adenocarcinoma. CDR3 nucleotide sequence: TGTGCCAGCAGTTTGGGACAGCGGTCCGGGGAGCTGTTTTTT. Encoded protein: CASSLGQRSGELFF.